What follows are 2 T cell receptor beta chains derived from one specimen sequenced in a study of blood T cell repertoires in COVID-19. Some clones are missing from TCRdb's copy, which holds only in-frame ones; the method was immunoSEQ multiplex PCR. The profile shows fewer than 600,000 clones, over 75% of them singletons. Sequencing used PBMCs or T cells enriched from blood (not recorded which). The source is a woman aged 40 to 50 who had recovered from COVID-19.

The chain uses TRBV7-6 and TRBJ1-2; possible D gene TRBD1, 5 bases. There are 13 residues in the CDR3. Germline lookup yields CDR1 SGHVS and CDR2 FNYEAQ. The V end was cut by 2 bases, the J end by 5 bases, with 9 bases between. This chain's CDR3 is CASSLRGYYGYTF. In nucleotides, the CDR3 is TGTGCCAGCAGCTTAAGGGGCTATTATGGCTACACCTTC.

This chain uses TRBV27 with TRBJ1-3; a weak D match, TRBD1 (5 bases). Trimming shortened V by 6 bases and J by 1 base, and 13 bases separated the two germline ends. CDR3 length: 15 residues. Germline V gives CDR1 MNHEY, CDR2 SMNVEV (reference sequence). In DNA, the CDR3 is TGTGCCAGCAGCAAAACCGGGGGATCTGGAAACACCATATATTTT. Amino acids: CASSKTGGSGNTIYF.